What follows are 18 T cell receptor beta chains derived from one specimen sequenced in a study of breast tumors, draining lymph nodes, adjacent tissues. Breast cancer patients provided tissue from their axillary draining lymph nodes. Each CDR3 protein gets one entry after TCRdb re-called the multiplex PCR reads with MiXCR. The sample holds 150,000 to 200,000 distinct CDR3 sequences, approximately 30% seen once. The source material was axillary lymph node tissue. The receptors derive from a female donor with breast cancer. Some clones in this sample may be carry-over from other donors' samples.

Concerning this clonotype itself: The conserved final phenylalanine or tryptophan is absent from the CDR3, which likely points to a read error. The rearrangement joins TRBV7-2 to TRBJ1-3; D is uncertain. The CDR3 loop spans 14 amino acids. V gave up 5 bases and J gave up 2 bases, with 10 bases separating them. CDR1 is SGHTA, CDR2 FQGNSA, per germline. This CDR3 reads CASSIDATGNTIYL. CDR3 in DNA: TGTGCCAGCAGCATAGATGCGACTGGAAACACCATATATCTT.

The V and J genes are TRBV4-1 and TRBJ1-4; no clear D. This CDR3 has 16 amino acids. V lost 3 bases and J 6 bases, leaving 17 bases between the germline ends. CDR1 and CDR2 (germline): MGHRA, YSYEKL. CDR3 region: CASSHLAGGSDEKLFF. In nucleotides, the CDR3 is TGCGCCAGCAGCCATCTAGCGGGAGGGTCGGATGAAAAACTGTTTTTT.

The rearrangement uses TRBV18 and TRBJ2-7; D unresolved. The V and J ends lost 0 bases and 4 bases respectively, with 13 bases between them. The V gene's germline CDR1 is KGHSH and CDR2 LQKENI. The CDR3 totals 15 residues. The CDR3 here is CASSPPSAGNYEQYF. As DNA, the CDR3 is TGTGCCAGCTCACCACCGTCAGCTGGTAATTACGAGCAGTACTTC.

The chain combines TRBV6-2 or TRBV6-3 with TRBJ1-2; maybe TRBD1 (6 bases). The CDR3 is 13 residues long. Germline assignment: CDR1 MNHEY and CDR2 SVGEGT. Trimming pared 6 bases from V and 6 bases from J, leaving 14 bases between. The CDR3 region is CASRLWTADGYTF. CDR3 DNA: TGTGCCAGCAGACTCTGGACAGCCGATGGCTACACCTTC.

This clonotype was observed many times. The genes are TRBV5-4 and TRBJ2-1; D unresolved. Looked up from germline, CDR1 is SGHNT and CDR2 is YYREEE (reference sequence). CDR3 length equals 13 residues. V was pared by 0 bases and J by 2 bases, with 3 bases between. Written as DNA, the CDR3 is TGTGCCAGCAGCTTGGGAGCCTACAATGAGCAGTTCTTC. The encoded protein is CASSLGAYNEQFF. Variable domain in full (rest from reference TRBV5-4 and TRBJ2-1): ETGVTQSPTHLIKTRGQQVTLRCSSQSGHNTVSWYQQALGQGPQFIFQYYREEENGRGNFPPRFSGLQFPNYSSELNVNALELDDSALYLCASSLGAYNEQFFGPGTRLTVL.

This clonotype was detected a few times. This chain joins TRBV6-6 and TRBJ1-1; tentatively, D is TRBD1 (6 bases). Germline V gives CDR1 MNHNY, CDR2 SVGAGI (reference sequence). The ends were cut back, 8 bases at V and 3 bases at J, with 16 bases in the middle. The CDR3 spans 14 residues. Here the CDR3 reads CASFSRGLYTEAFF. In DNA, the CDR3 is TGTGCCAGCTTCTCCAGGGGATTGTACACTGAAGCTTTCTTT.

The V and J genes are TRBV27 and TRBJ2-7, with 9 bases that match TRBD1. The germline gives CDR1 MNHEY, CDR2 SMNVEV (reference sequence). The CDR3 loop spans 15 amino acids. V dropped 5 bases and J dropped 6; count of bases not matched to a gene: 11. DNA of the CDR3: TGTGCCAGCAGTCCCCTGGGACAGGGTTCGGGCGAGCAGTACTTC. It translates to CASSPLGQGSGEQYF.

This clonotype has ten or more counts. The rearrangement links TRBV7-9 to TRBJ2-2, with D uncertain. In germline, CDR1 is SEHNR, CDR2 FQNEAQ (reference sequence). This CDR3 has 12 amino acids. Trimming left V 7 bases short and J 1 base short, with 4 bases between. In nucleotides, the CDR3 is TGTGCCAGCATCAAGAACACCGGGGAGCTGTTTTTT. Amino acid sequence: CASIKNTGELFF.

Note on this clonotype: A read error may explain this, as a much larger clone is one base away. V is TRBV6-1 and J is TRBJ1-5; maybe TRBD1 (5 bases). This CDR3 has 14 amino acids. Germline CDR1 and CDR2: MNHNS and SASEGT. The CDR3 reads CASSPTDLNRPQHF. CDR3 bases: TGTGCCAGCAGTCCGACAGACTTGAATCGGCCCCAGCATTTT.

This clonotype was counted at least ten times. A much larger clone lies one base from this, so it may be a read error. This chain connects TRBV7-8 to TRBJ2-7, with 7 nucleotides matching TRBD2. The CDR3 length is 15 residues. The germline gives CDR1 SGHVS, CDR2 FQNEAQ. The CDR3 sequence is CASSLGASGYPEGRF. DNA of the CDR3: TGTGCCAGCAGCTTAGGTGCTAGCGGATACCCGGAGGGCCGCTTC.

This clonotype was seen repeatedly, ten times or more. The V and J genes are TRBV4-2 and TRBJ1-2; TRBD1 agrees at 8 bases. V gave up 0 bases and J gave up 5 bases; unmatched junction bases: 5. Germline loops: CDR1 LGHNA, CDR2 YNFKEQ. The CDR3 totals 15 residues. The CDR3 reads CASSQERTGYYGYTF. CDR3 DNA sequence: TGTGCCAGCAGCCAAGAAAGGACAGGGTATTATGGCTACACCTTC.

CDR3 coding DNA: TGCGCCAGCAGCAGTACGGGACAGGTGAACACCGGGGAGCTGTTTTTT. Protein sequence: CASSSTGQVNTGELFF. The J gene is TRBJ2-2, the V gene TRBV5-1; 8 bases line up with TRBD1. Germline lookup yields CDR1 SGHRS and CDR2 YFSETQ. The CDR3 contains 16 residues. V trimming: 4 bases; J trimming: 1 base; junction bases outside the gene matches: 6.

In this sample, this clonotype turned up many times. This sequence may be a read error, since a much larger clone differs from it by one base. V gene TRBV5-1 combines with J gene TRBJ2-5; D unresolved. Germline V gives CDR1 SGHRS, CDR2 YFSETQ. The CDR3 consists of 12 residues. The CDR3 reads CASSLAQETHYF. CDR3 nucleotides: TGCGCCAGCAGCTTGGCCCAAGAGACCCACTACTTC.

In its sample, this clonotype was seen many times. V and J are TRBV9 and TRBJ1-3; tentatively, D is TRBD1 (5 bases). CDR1 and CDR2 from the germline V gene are SGDLS and YYNGEE. CDR3 length equals 16 residues. Trimming cost V 4 bases and J 0 bases, with 14 bases left between them. CDR3 protein: CASSPGDFSSGNTIYF. CDR3 sequence (DNA): TGTGCCAGCAGCCCGGGGGACTTTTCCTCTGGAAACACCATATATTTT.

This clonotype has at least ten counts. The chain carries TRBV2 and TRBJ2-1, with TRBD2 matching over 10 bases. The CDR3 sequence is 14 residues long. V was pared by 5 bases and J by 9 bases, with 7 bases of the junction left unmatched. Germline V gene lookup returns CDR1 SNHLY and CDR2 FYNNEI. The CDR3 DNA reads TGTGCCAGCAGTCGGCTAGCGGGAGCGGGTGAGCAGTTCTTC. It translates to CASSRLAGAGEQFF.

This clonotype was seen just once. Germline and junction disagree at one end, which may indicate a read error. The chain employs TRBV6-5 and TRBJ2-6, with D possibly being TRBD1 (5 bases). The CDR3 has 16 residues. Germline lookup yields CDR1 MNHEY and CDR2 SVGAGI. In DNA form, the CDR3 reads TGTGCCGGCAGTTCCTCAGGAAGATCTGGGGCCAACGTCCTGACCTTC. It specifies CAGSSSGRSGANVLTF.

This clonotype came up many times. The chain employs TRBV4-2 and TRBJ2-3; 7 bases map to TRBD1. Germline assignment: CDR1 LGHNA and CDR2 YNFKEQ. The V segment lost 4 bases and the J segment 3 bases; nucleotides outside the gene matches: 10. The CDR3 loop spans 16 amino acids. The CDR3 reads CASSPDRQGRTDTQYF. CDR3 sequence (DNA): TGTGCCAGCAGCCCTGATCGACAGGGAAGGACAGATACGCAGTATTTT.

This clonotype was detected many times. This sequence joins TRBV5-4 and TRBJ1-2; D is unresolved. Germline V gene data show CDR1 as SGHNT and CDR2 as YYREEE (reference sequence). The V gene lost 0 bases and the J gene lost 0 bases, with 6 bases spanning the gap. The CDR3 is made up of 14 amino acids. The CDR3: CASSLVHSNYGYTF. Written as DNA, the CDR3 is TGTGCCAGCAGCTTGGTACACTCTAACTATGGCTACACCTTC.